This T cell receptor (beta chain) originates from a study of blood T cell repertoires in COVID-19. Study-level information: The United States, Italy and Spain were the sources of the acute and convalescent COVID-19 samples.

Categorization into cohorts depended on clinical history that participants reported. Produced via immunoSEQ multiplex PCR; TCRdb's table is partial and in-frame only. Of fewer than 200,000 clones in the sample, around 82% were seen once. The CDR3 spans 15 residues. V was pared by 2 bases and J by 3 bases, with 4 bases of the junction left unmatched. Germline values: CDR1 MNHNS, CDR2 SASEGT. The chain couples TRBV6-1 to TRBJ2-5; TRBD2 matches 9 bases. Sequenced sample: PBMCs or T cells enriched from blood (not recorded which). This sequence was found in a woman aged 55 to 70 with acute COVID-19. In DNA form, the CDR3 reads TGTGCCAGCAGTGAAATGACTAGCGGCAAAGAGACCCAGTACTTC. It translates to CASSEMTSGKETQYF.